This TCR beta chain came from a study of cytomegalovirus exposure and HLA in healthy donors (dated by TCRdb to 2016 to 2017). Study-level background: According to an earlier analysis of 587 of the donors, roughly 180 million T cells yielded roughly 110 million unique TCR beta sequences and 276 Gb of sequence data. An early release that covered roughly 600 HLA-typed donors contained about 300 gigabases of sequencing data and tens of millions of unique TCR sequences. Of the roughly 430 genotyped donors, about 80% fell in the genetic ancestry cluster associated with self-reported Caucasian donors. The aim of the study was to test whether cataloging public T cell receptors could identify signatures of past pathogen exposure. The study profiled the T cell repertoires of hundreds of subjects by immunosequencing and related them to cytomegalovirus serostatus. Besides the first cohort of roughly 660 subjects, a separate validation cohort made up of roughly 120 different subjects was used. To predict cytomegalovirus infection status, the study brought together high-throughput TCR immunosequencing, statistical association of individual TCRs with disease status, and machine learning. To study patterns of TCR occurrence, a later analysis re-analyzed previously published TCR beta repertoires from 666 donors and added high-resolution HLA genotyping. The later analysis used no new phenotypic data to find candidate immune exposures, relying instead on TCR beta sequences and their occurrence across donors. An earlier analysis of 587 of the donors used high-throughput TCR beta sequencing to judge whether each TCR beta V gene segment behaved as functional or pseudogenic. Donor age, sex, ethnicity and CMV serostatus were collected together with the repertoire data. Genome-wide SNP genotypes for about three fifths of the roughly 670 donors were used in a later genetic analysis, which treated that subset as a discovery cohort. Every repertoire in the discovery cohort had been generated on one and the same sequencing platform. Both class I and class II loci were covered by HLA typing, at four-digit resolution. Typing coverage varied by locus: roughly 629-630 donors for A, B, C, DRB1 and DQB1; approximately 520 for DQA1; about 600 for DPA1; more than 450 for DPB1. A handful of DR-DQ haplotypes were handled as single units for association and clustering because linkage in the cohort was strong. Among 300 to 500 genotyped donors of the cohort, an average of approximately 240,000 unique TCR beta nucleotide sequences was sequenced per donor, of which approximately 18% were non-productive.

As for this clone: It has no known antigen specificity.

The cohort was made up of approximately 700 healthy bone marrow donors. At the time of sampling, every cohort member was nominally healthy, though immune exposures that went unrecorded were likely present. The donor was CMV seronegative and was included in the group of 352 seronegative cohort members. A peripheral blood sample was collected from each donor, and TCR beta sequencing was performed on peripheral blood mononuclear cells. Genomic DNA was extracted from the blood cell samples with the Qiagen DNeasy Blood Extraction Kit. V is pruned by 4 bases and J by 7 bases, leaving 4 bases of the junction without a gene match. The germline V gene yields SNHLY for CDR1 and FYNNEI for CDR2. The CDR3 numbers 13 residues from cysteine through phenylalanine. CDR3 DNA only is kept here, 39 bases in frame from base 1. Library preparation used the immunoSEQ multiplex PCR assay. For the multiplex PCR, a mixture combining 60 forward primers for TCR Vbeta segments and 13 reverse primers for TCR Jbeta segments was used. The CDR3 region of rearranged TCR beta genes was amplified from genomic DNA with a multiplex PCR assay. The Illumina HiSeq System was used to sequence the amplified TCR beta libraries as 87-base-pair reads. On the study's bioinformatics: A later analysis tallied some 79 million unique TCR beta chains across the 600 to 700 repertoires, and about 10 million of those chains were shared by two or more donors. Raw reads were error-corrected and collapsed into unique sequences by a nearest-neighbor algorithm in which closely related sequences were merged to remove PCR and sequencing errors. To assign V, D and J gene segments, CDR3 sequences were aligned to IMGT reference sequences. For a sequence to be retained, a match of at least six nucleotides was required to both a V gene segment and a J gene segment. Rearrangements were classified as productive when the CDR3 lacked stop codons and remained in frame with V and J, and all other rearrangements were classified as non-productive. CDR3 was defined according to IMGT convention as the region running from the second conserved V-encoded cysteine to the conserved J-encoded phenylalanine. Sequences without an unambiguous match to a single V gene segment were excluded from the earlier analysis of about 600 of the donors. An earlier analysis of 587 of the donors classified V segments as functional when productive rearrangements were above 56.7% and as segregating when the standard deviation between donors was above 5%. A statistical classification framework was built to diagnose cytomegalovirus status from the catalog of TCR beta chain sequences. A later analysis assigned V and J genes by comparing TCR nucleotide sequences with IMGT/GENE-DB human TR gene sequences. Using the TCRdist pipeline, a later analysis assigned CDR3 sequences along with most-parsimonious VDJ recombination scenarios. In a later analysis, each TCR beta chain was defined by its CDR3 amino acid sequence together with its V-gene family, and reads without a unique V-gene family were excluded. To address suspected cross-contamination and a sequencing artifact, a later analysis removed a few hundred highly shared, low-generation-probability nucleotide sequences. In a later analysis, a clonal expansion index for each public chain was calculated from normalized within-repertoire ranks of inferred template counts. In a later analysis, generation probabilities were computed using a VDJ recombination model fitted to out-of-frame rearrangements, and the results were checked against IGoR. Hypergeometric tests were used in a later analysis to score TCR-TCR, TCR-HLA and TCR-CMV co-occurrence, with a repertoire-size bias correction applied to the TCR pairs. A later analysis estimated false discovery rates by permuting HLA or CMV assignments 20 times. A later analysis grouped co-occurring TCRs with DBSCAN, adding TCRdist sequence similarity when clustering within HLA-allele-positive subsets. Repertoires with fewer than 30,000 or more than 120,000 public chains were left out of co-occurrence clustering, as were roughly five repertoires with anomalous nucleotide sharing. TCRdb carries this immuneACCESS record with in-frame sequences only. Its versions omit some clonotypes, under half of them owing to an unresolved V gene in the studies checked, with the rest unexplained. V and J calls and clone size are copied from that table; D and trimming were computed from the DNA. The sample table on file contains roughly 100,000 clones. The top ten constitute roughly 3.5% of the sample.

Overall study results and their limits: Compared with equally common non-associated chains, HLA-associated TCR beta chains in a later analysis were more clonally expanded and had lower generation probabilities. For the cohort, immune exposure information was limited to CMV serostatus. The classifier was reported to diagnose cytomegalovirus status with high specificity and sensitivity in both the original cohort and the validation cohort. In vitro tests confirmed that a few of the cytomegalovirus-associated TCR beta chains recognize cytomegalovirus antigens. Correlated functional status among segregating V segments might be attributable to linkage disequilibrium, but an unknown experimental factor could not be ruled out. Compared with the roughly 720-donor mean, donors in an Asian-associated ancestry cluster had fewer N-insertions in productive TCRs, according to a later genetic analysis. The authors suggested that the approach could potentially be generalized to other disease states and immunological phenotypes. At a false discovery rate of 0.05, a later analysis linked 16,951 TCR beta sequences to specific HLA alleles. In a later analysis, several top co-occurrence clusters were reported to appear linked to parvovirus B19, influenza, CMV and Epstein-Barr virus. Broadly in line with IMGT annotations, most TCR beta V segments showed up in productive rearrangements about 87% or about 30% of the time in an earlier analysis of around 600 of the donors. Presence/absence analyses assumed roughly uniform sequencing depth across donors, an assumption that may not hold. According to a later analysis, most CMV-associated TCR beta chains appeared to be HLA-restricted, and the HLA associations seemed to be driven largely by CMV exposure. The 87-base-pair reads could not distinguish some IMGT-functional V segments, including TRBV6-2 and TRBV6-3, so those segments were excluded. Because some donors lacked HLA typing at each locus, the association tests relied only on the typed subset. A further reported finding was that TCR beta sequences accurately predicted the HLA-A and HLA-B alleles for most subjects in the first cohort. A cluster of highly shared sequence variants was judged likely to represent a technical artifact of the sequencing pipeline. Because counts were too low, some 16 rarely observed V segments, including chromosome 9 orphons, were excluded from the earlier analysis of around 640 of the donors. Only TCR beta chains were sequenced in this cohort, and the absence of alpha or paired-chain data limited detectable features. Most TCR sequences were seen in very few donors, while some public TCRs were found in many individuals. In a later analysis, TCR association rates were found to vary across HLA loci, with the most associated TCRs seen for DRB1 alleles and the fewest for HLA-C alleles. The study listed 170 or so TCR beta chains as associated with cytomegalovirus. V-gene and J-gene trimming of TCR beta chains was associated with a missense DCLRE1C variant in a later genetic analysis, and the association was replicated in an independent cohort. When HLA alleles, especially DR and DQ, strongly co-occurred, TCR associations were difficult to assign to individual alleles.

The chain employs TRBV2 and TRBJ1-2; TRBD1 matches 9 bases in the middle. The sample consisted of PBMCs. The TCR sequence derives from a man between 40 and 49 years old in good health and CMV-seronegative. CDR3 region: CASSGTGESGYTF. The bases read TGTGCCAGCAGTGGGACAGGGGAAAGTGGCTACACCTTC.